This T cell receptor beta chain was obtained from a study of blood T cell repertoires in COVID-19. Background on the study: The study drew acute and convalescent COVID-19 samples from the United States, Italy and Spain. T cells, B-cell-depleted T cells, or PBMCs supplied cDNA or gDNA.

The CDR3 has 15 residues. The germline V gene encodes CDR1 SGHNT and CDR2 YYREEE (reference sequence). V dropped 4 bases and J dropped 3; count of bases not matched to a gene: 7. In the original processing: Reference gene primer amplification in the assay estimated nucleated cell counts. The assay was immunoSEQ multiplex PCR, and TCRdb's table has in-frame clones only and misses some. V and J calls and clone size are as listed in that table; D and trimming were resolved from the DNA. In the table there are 89,000 or so clones, over 90% of which are singletons. Sequenced: peripheral blood. This chain joins TRBV5-4 and TRBJ2-3, with 8 bases aligning to TRBD2. This clonotype was sampled from a human donor with active COVID-19. The donor label of this sample is uncertain. DNA for the CDR3: TGTGCCAGCAGCCAAGCGGGAGTGGGGACAGATACGCAGTATTTT. This codes for CASSQAGVGTDTQYF.